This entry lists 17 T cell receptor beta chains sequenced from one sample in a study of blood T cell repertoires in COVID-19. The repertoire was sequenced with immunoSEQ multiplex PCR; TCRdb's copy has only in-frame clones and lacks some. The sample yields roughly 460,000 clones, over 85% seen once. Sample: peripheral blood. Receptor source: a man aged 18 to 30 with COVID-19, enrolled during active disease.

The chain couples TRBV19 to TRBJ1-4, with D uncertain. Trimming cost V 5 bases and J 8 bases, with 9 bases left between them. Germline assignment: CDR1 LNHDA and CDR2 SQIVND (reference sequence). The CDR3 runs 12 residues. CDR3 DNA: TGTGCCAGTAGTTTACGGGAGGAAAAACTGTTTTTT. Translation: CASSLREEKLFF.

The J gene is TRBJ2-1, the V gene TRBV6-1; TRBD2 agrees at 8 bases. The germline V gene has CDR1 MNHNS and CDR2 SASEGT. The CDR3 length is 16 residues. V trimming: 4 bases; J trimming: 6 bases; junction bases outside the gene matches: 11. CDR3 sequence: CASSGRTGLVINEQFF. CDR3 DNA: TGTGCCAGCAGTGGTAGAACGGGACTAGTTATCAATGAGCAGTTCTTC.

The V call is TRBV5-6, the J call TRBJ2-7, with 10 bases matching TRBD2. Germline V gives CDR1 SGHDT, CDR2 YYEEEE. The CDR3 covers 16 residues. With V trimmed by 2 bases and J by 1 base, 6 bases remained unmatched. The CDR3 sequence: CASSFGLAEFSYEQYF. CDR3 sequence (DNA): TGTGCCAGCAGCTTCGGACTAGCGGAGTTTTCCTACGAGCAGTACTTC.

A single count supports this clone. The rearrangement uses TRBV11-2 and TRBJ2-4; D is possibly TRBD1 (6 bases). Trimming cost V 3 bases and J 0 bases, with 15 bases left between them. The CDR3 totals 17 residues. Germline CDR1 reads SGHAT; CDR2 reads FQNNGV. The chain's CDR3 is CASSFRRDTLAKNIQYF. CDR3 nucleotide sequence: TGTGCCAGCAGCTTCAGACGGGACACCCTAGCCAAAAACATTCAGTACTTC.

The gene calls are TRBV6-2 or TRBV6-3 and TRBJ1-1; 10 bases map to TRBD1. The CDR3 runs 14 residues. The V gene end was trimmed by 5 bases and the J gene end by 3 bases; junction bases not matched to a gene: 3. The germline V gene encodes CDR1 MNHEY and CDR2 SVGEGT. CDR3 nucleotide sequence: TGTGCCAGCAGTCCAGGACAGGGGGACACTGAAGCTTTCTTT. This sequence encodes CASSPGQGDTEAFF.

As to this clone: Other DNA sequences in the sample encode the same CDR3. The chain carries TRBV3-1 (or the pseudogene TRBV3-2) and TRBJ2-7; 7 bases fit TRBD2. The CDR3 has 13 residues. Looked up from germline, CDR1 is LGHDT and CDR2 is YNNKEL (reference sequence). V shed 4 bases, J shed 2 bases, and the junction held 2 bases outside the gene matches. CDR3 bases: TGTGCCAGCAGCCCGGGACTACCCTACGAGCAGTACTTC. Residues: CASSPGLPYEQYF.

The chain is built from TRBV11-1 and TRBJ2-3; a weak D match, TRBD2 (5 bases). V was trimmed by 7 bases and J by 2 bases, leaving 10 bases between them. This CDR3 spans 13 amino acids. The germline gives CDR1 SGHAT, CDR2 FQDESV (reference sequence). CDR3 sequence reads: CASKRKTTDTQYF. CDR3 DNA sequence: TGTGCCAGCAAGCGGAAGACCACAGATACGCAGTATTTT.

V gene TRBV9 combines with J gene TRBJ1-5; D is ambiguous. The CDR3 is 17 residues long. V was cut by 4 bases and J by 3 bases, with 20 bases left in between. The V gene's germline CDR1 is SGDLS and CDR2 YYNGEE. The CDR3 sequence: CASSPQQTLKVNQPQHF. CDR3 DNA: TGTGCCAGCAGCCCCCAACAGACACTGAAGGTCAATCAGCCCCAGCATTTT.

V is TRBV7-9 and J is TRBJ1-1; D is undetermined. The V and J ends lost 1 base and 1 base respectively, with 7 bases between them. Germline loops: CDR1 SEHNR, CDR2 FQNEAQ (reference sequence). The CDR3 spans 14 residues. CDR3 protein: CASSLDPGNTEAFF. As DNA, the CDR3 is TGTGCCAGCAGCTTAGATCCAGGGAACACTGAAGCTTTCTTT.

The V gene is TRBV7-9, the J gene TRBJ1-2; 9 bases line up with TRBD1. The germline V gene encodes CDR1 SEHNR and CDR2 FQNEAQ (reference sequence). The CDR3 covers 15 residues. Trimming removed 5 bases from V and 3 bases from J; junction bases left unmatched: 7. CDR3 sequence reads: CASSRTGDRDYGYTF. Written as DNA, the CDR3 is TGTGCCAGCAGCCGGACAGGGGATAGGGACTATGGCTACACCTTC. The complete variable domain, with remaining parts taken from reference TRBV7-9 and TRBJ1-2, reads DTGVSQNPRHKITKRGQNVTFRCDPISEHNRLYWYRQTLGQGPEFLTYFQNEAQLEKSRLLSDRFSAERPKGSFSTLEIQRTEQGDSAMYLCASSRTGDRDYGYTFGSGTRLTVV.

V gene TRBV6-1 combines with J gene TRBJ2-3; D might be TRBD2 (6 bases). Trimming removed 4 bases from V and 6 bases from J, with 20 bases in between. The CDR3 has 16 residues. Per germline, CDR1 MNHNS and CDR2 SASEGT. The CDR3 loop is CASSVRGKGRSDTQYF. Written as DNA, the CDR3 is TGTGCCAGCAGTGTACGGGGTAAGGGGAGGTCGGATACGCAGTATTTT.

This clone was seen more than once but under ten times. This chain's CDR3 is CASSLGAKETQYF. CDR3 sequence (DNA): TGCGCCAGCAGCTTGGGAGCGAAAGAGACCCAGTACTTC. The chain joins TRBV5-1 to TRBJ2-5, with D unclear. The germline V gene has CDR1 SGHRS and CDR2 YFSETQ. The V end lost 0 bases, the J end lost 3 bases, and 6 bases lay between the germline ends. The CDR3 sequence is 13 residues long. Looking up the rest from reference TRBV5-1 and TRBJ2-5 gives the full variable domain: KAGVTQTPRYLIKTRGQQVTLSCSPISGHRSVSWYQQTPGQGLQFLFEYFSETQRNKGNFPGRFSGRQFSNSRSEMNVSTLELGDSALYLCASSLGAKETQYFGPGTRLLVL.

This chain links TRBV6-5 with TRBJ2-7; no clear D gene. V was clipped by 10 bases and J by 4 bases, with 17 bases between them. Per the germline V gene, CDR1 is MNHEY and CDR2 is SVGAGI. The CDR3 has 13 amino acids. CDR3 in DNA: TGTGCCACCGGGTCTCGGCCTTGGTACGAGCAGTACTTC. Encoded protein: CATGSRPWYEQYF.

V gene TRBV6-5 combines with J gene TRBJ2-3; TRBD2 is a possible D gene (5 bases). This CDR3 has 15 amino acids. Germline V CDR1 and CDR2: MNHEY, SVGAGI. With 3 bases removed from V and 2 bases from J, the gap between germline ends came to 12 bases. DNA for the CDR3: TGTGCCAGCAGTTATTCATCCGGGGACACAGATACGCAGTATTTT. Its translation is CASSYSSGDTDTQYF.

Here the CDR3 DNA reads TGTGCCAGCATTGATCTAGCGGGAGTCAACAATGAGCAGTTCTTC. As protein: CASIDLAGVNNEQFF. The rearrangement uses TRBV27 and TRBJ2-1, with 10 bases matching TRBD2. The length of the CDR3 is 15 residues. V lost 7 bases to trimming and J lost 5 bases; unmatched junction nucleotides: 8. From germline, CDR1 is MNHEY and CDR2 SMNVEV (reference sequence).

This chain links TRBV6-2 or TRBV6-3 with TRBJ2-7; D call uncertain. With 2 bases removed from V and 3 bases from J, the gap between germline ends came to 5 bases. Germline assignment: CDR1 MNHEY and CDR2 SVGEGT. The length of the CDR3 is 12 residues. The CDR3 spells CASSYRVYEQYF. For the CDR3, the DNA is TGTGCCAGCAGTTACCGGGTCTACGAGCAGTACTTC.

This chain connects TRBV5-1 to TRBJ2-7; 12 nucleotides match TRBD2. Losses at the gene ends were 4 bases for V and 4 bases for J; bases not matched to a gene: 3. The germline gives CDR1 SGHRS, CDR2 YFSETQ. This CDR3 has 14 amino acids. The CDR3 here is CASSETSGRYEQYF. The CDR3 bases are TGCGCCAGCAGCGAAACTAGCGGGAGGTACGAGCAGTACTTC. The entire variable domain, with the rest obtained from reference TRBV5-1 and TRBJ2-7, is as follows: KAGVTQTPRYLIKTRGQQVTLSCSPISGHRSVSWYQQTPGQGLQFLFEYFSETQRNKGNFPGRFSGRQFSNSRSEMNVSTLELGDSALYLCASSETSGRYEQYFGPGTRLTVT.